Listed here is a single TCR beta chain. Its cognate antigen is unknown. V was clipped by 1 base and J by 8 bases; unmatched bases: 10. The CDR3 is made up of 16 amino acids. Germline V lookup: CDR1 SGHVS, CDR2 FNYEAQ. These data originate in a study of T cell responses to AZD1222 COVID-19 vaccine. Study-level findings and limits: Spike was spanned by vaccine-associated CD4 TCRs, which were dominant at 160-218 and 743-854.

Clones were read by immunoSEQ multiplex PCR, and TCRdb kept only the in-frame ones, dropping some. The sample includes about 72,000 clones, nearly 90% seen only once; the top ten take roughly 28%. This receptor was taken from an adult who received the AZD1222 COVID-19 vaccine. This specimen consisted of peripheral blood, obtained 28 days after the second AZD1222 dose. V gene TRBV7-6 combines with J gene TRBJ2-1, with 8 bases that match TRBD2. The CDR3 nucleotides read TGTGCCAGCAGCTTAGAACTTTCGGGAGGGGATCATGAGCAGTTCTTC. Its translation: CASSLELSGGDHEQFF.